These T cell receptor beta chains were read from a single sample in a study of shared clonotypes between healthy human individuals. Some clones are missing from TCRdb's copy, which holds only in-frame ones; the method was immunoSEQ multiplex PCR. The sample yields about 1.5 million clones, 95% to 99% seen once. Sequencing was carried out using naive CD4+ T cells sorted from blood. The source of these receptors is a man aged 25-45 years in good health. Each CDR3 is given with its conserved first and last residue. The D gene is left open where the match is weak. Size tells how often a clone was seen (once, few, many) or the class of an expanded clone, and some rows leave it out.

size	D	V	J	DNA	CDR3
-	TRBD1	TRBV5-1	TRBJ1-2	TGCGCCAGCAGCCTACCGGGACAGGGATTGAAAGGCTACACCTTC	CASSLPGQGLKGYTF
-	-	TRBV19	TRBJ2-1	TGTGCCAGTAGTATAGTGGGAGGGGGCCCTCCCTACAATGAGCAGTTCTTC	CASSIVGGGPPYNEQFF
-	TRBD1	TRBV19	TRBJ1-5	TGTGCCAGTAGTTACCTGGACAGGGTGTACCAGCCCCAGCATTTT	CASSYLDRVYQPQHF
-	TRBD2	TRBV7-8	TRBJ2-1	TGTGCCAGCAGCACCTTAAGCGGGAGGCTCTACAATGAGCAGTTCTTC	CASSTLSGRLYNEQFF
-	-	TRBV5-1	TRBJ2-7	TGCGCCAGCAGCTTGGTGTCCAGGGGAACCTACGAGCAGTACTTC	CASSLVSRGTYEQYF
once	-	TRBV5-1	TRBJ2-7	TGCGCCAGCAGCTCCCAAGGGGCTAGACGCACCTACGAGCAGTACTTC	CASSSQGARRTYEQYF
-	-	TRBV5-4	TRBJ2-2	TGTGCCAGCAGCTTGGTAGGGCAGGATAACGGGGAGCTGTTTTTT	CASSLVGQDNGELFF
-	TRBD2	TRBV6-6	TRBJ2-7	TGTGCCAGCAGTTACCAGACTAGCGAGATGAGGGAGCAGTACTTC	CASSYQTSEMREQYF
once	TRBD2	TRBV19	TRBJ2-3	TGTGCCAGTAGTATCACTAGCGGGAAGGATACGCAGTATTTT	CASSITSGKDTQYF
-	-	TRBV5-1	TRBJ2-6	TGCGCCAGCAGCTTGGCTCAGACTTCTGGGGCCAACGTCCTGACTTTC	CASSLAQTSGANVLTF
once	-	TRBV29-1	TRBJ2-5	TGCAGCGTTGACACAGTTAAAGAGACCCAGTACTTC	CSVDTVKETQYF
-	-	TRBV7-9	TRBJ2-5	TGTGCCAGCAGCTTCGGGCGCGAGACCCAGTACTTC	CASSFGRETQYF